At least ten counts were recorded for the clone carrying this TCR beta chain. Its target is unknown. This entry is derived from a study of regulatory T cells in long-lasting Graves disease. The study's findings and limits: In persistent patients, shared public clonotypes (around 2,500) outnumbered those in new patients (about 1,000). Persistent disease showed a preference for TRBV28, TRBJ1-2 and TRBJ2-5.

The time point is: newly diagnosed GD, antithyroid drugs for less than 3 months. PBMCs were the source of the RNA used for TCR sequencing. The CDR3 has 16 residues. Germline CDR1 is SGHAT and CDR2 is FQNNGV. With V trimmed by 6 bases and J by 5 bases, 11 bases remained unmatched. Arm-PCR of CDR3 regions and iRepertoire HTBI primers were the basis on which TCR beta libraries were built. MiXCR, run by TCRdb on the multiplex PCR reads, gives a single entry per CDR3 protein. The profile shows hundreds of thousands of distinct CDR3 sequences, over 15% of them singletons. This same sample was also taken into another study, of T cells in Graves' hyperthyroidism and ophthalmopathy. That publication notes: Not enrolled were patients with uncontrolled infection, other autoimmune disease, pregnancy or lactation. Clinical symptoms, serum thyroxine, TRAb, thyroid ultrasound and orbital computed tomography informed diagnoses.

The material was peripheral blood mononuclear cells (PBMCs), obtained at new diagnosis, from a patient treated with antithyroid drugs. The TCR comes from a woman aged 25-40 years with Graves disease. This rearrangement joins TRBV11-2 to TRBJ2-1; 9 bases agree with TRBD2. CDR3 amino acids: CASSEIAGGPHNEQFF. In nucleotides, the CDR3 is TGTGCCAGCAGTGAGATTGCGGGAGGGCCCCACAATGAGCAGTTCTTC.